The clone carrying this T cell receptor beta chain occurred a few times. This CDR3 region has 17 residues. Germline V gene sequence: CDR1 SEHNR, CDR2 FQNEAQ (reference sequence). V was trimmed by 1 base and J by 0 bases, leaving 16 bases between them. The data were obtained in a study of blood T cells in healthy people across ages. Samples had at least 7 million PBMCs isolated from them. Together with a sample-barcoded 5' primer, a J-beta primer mix was included in a second PCR lasting roughly 6 to 12 cycles. TCRdb ran MiXCR on the 5' RACE reads and lists one entry per CDR3 protein. The profile shows some 700,000 distinct CDR3 sequences, approximately 21% of them singletons.

The source is a man aged 65 to 79 in good health. The chain joins TRBV7-9 to TRBJ2-7; D might be TRBD1 (6 bases). The specimen was blood. The CDR3 nucleotides read TGTGCCAGCAGCTTAGAGGCGTGGACAGCTAACTCCTACGAGCAGTACTTC. It specifies CASSLEAWTANSYEQYF. Full variable domain (remainder filled in from reference TRBV7-9 and TRBJ2-7): DTGVSQNPRHKITKRGQNVTFRCDPISEHNRLYWYRQTLGQGPEFLTYFQNEAQLEKSRLLSDRFSAERPKGSFSTLEIQRTEQGDSAMYLCASSLEAWTANSYEQYFGPGTRLTVT.